This T cell receptor (beta chain) originates from a study of blood T cell repertoires in COVID-19. Study overall: Samples of COVID-19 (acute and convalescent) were obtained from the United States, Italy and Spain. In each case, the material was cDNA or gDNA derived from T cells, B-cell-depleted T cells, or PBMCs.

In the source study's methods: Estimated nucleated cell counts came from reference gene primer amplification. Assay used: immunoSEQ multiplex PCR; TCRdb lists only in-frame clones, some missing. That table supplies the V and J calls and clone size; D and trimming were determined from the DNA. The table lists some 150,000 clones, 76% of them singletons. Germline V gene sequence: CDR1 SGHNT, CDR2 YENEEA. Trimming at V came to 3 bases and at J to 7 bases, leaving 6 bases not matched to a gene. The CDR3 consists of 15 residues. This sequence was found in an elderly woman with active or convalescent COVID-19. Material: peripheral blood. This sequence joins TRBV11-3 and TRBJ2-1; TRBD2 matches 10 bases. The CDR3 here is CASSFGLAGVNEQFF. In nucleotides, the CDR3 is TGTGCCAGCAGCTTCGGCCTAGCGGGGGTTAATGAGCAGTTCTTC.